This paragraph reports one T cell receptor beta chain. Its cognate antigen is unknown. Read coverage stops 3 residues before the CDR3 terminus; the germline J gene supplies the remainder. Assay: immunoSEQ multiplex PCR; the TCRdb copy retains only in-frame clones and omits some. The specimen's table records around 33,000 clones. In germline, CDR1 is ENHRY, CDR2 SYGVKD. The CDR3 is made up of 18 amino acids. V lost 3 bases and J lost 1; bases outside the gene matches: 8. The record originates from a study of T cells in women clearing cervical HPV infection. Study-level points and caveats: Controls had more TRBV6-7 (0.16%) than cases (approximately 0.11%). CIN3+ cases had significantly higher TCR richness than controls; evenness did not differ.

Source material: blood buffy coat. The chain links TRBV10-3 to TRBJ2-5, with 13 bases identical to TRBD2. The TCR originated in a woman between 18 and 70 years old with a cervical HPV16 infection that either progressed to CIN3+ or cleared (not recorded which). The CDR3 spells CAISEVLAGGGGQETQYF. CDR3 bases read: TGTGCCATCAGTGAAGTACTAGCGGGAGGGGGGGGCCAAGAGACC.